The 11 T cell receptor beta chains listed next were all sequenced from one sample in a study of human T cells and chemical hapten exposure. Documented time point: pre-sensitization, week 0. Treatment defined: therapeutic diphenylcyclopropenone sensitization with weekly scalp DPC. TCRdb re-called the RACE reads through MiXCR, storing one row per CDR3 protein. The sample contains around 300,000 distinct CDR3 sequences, 4.5% to 7% of which appear only once. Sequencing was performed on whole blood, taken in connection with sensitization to the hapten diphenylcyclopropenone (DPC). These receptor sequences come from a young woman with alopecia areata. Some clones in this sample may be carry-over from other donors' samples.

The sample holds many counts of this clonotype. The chain couples TRBV6-5 to TRBJ1-5, with TRBD1 identical over 8 bases. After removal of 4 bases from V and 3 bases from J, the junction contained 11 bases not matched to a gene. The germline V gene encodes CDR1 MNHEY and CDR2 SVGAGI. The CDR3 is 17 amino acids. The CDR3 nucleotides read TGTGCCAGCAGTTCTATAGGGACAGGCATAATCAATCAGCCCCAGCATTTT. Translating it yields CASSSIGTGIINQPQHF.

The chain is built from TRBV12-3 or TRBV12-4 and TRBJ1-1, with D possibly matching TRBD1 (5 bases). The CDR3 has 17 amino acids. With 7 bases removed from V and 1 base from J, the gap between germline ends came to 22 bases. CDR3 loop: CASTTTGAGTGNTEAFF. The CDR3 nucleotides read TGTGCCAGCACCACTACCGGGGCGGGTACAGGGAACACTGAAGCTTTCTTT.

The V call is TRBV24-1, the J call TRBJ2-1; no definite D call. Deletions cut 6 bases from V and 5 bases from J, with 13 bases between. Germline CDR1 and CDR2: KGHDR and SFDVKD. The CDR3 is made up of 14 amino acids. CDR3 bases: TGTGCCACCAGTCCCACCCCTTTTAACAATGAGCAGTTCTTC. Protein product: CATSPTPFNNEQFF.

This clonotype was seen repeatedly, ten times or more. The chain links TRBV6-5 to TRBJ2-7; 8 nucleotides match TRBD2. Per germline, CDR1 MNHEY and CDR2 SVGAGI. Trimming removed 2 bases from V and 0 bases from J; junction bases left unmatched: 6. The CDR3 extends over 16 amino acids. The chain's CDR3 is CASSYTLAASSYEQYF. In DNA form, the CDR3 reads TGTGCCAGCAGTTACACACTAGCGGCCAGCTCCTACGAGCAGTACTTC.

This clonotype has a count of ten or more. The chain is built from TRBV2 and TRBJ2-3; D unresolved. The CDR3 spans 14 residues. CDR1 and CDR2 from the germline V gene are SNHLY and FYNNEI. V dropped 3 bases and J dropped 6 bases, with 13 bases sitting between them. The CDR3 protein is CASSDLFVGDTQYF. CDR3 sequence (DNA): TGTGCCAGCAGTGATCTTTTTGTGGGGGATACGCAGTATTTT. The full variable domain, in which reference TRBV2 and TRBJ2-3 provide the parts outside the CDR3, is EPEVTQTPSHQVTQMGQEVILRCVPISNHLYFYWYRQILGQKVEFLVSFYNNEISEKSEIFDDQFSVERPDGSNFTLKIRSTKLEDSAMYFCASSDLFVGDTQYFGPGTRLTVL.

The chain employs TRBV7-2 and TRBJ2-5; D is perhaps TRBD1 (5 bases). V gave up 2 bases and J gave up 4 bases, with 20 bases separating them. The germline CDR1 and CDR2 sequences are SGHTA and FQGNSA. This CDR3 region has 17 residues. The CDR3 region is CASSLWGFSPRGETQYF. CDR3 DNA sequence: TGTGCCAGCAGCTTATGGGGCTTCTCTCCAAGGGGAGAGACCCAGTACTTC.

The rearrangement joins TRBV4-3 to TRBJ1-2; D unclear. The V end lost 0 bases, the J end lost 4 bases, and 12 bases lay between the germline ends. Germline CDR1 is LGHNA and CDR2 is YSLEER. This CDR3 is built from 15 residues. CDR3 residues: CASSQDSGGGYGYTF. The DNA of the CDR3 is TGCGCCAGCAGCCAAGATTCGGGCGGAGGCTATGGCTACACCTTC.

Only a few counts were recorded for this clonotype. For the CDR3, the DNA is TGTGCCAGCAGCGTAGCCCCGGGACTCCCCTACGAGCAGTACTTC. This translates into CASSVAPGLPYEQYF. This chain links TRBV9 with TRBJ2-7; D might be TRBD2 (6 bases). Germline assignment: CDR1 SGDLS and CDR2 YYNGEE. The CDR3 totals 15 residues. V was trimmed by 0 bases and J by 2 bases, leaving 12 bases between them. Full variable domain (outside the CDR3, taken from reference TRBV9 and TRBJ2-7): DSGVTQTPKHLITATGQRVTLRCSPRSGDLSVYWYQQSLDQGLQFLIQYYNGEERAKGNILERFSAQQFPDLHSELNLSSLELGDSALYFCASSVAPGLPYEQYFGPGTRLTVT.

About this clonotype: One base away lies a much larger clone, so this may be a sequencing read error. The chain is built from TRBV27 and TRBJ2-3; D may be TRBD1 (6 bases). This CDR3 is built from 15 residues. The V gene's germline CDR1 is MNHEY and CDR2 SMNVEV (reference sequence). The ends were cut back, 4 bases at V and 1 base at J, with 12 bases in the middle. In DNA form, the CDR3 reads TGTGCCAGCAGTTGGGTGGGGGCCCGCACAGATACGCAGTATTTT. Residues: CASSWVGARTDTQYF.

There are a few counts of this clonotype. The chain is built from TRBV2 and TRBJ2-1, with D possibly matching TRBD2 (7 bases). The V and J ends lost 6 bases and 4 bases respectively, with 16 bases between them. CDR3 length: 15 amino acids. Germline V lookup: CDR1 SNHLY, CDR2 FYNNEI. The CDR3 sequence is CASRRLRGGYNEQFF. The CDR3 bases are TGTGCCAGCAGGAGACTCAGGGGAGGGTACAATGAGCAGTTCTTC. Filled out from reference TRBV2 and TRBJ2-1, the complete variable domain reads EPEVTQTPSHQVTQMGQEVILRCVPISNHLYFYWYRQILGQKVEFLVSFYNNEISEKSEIFDDQFSVERPDGSNFTLKIRSTKLEDSAMYFCASRRLRGGYNEQFFGPGTRLTVL.

This clonotype was seen a handful of times. The V and J genes are TRBV19 and TRBJ1-5; tentative D call: TRBD1 (5 bases). Per germline, CDR1 LNHDA and CDR2 SQIVND (reference sequence). Trimming stripped 5 bases from V and 3 bases from J, with 14 bases between. The CDR3 is 15 amino acids. CDR3 sequence reads: CASSQGRTLNQPQHF. As DNA, the CDR3 is TGTGCCAGTAGTCAGGGACGGACTCTCAATCAGCCCCAGCATTTT.